This T cell receptor beta chain was sequenced during a study of control samples from healthy donors and cancer patients. CDR3 length equals 15 residues. Germline assignment: CDR1 MNHEY and CDR2 SMNVEV (reference sequence). V shed 3 bases, J shed 8 bases, and the junction held 5 bases outside the gene matches. Libraries were prepared by immunoSEQ multiplex PCR; TCRdb keeps only in-frame clonotypes and omits some of them. The sample lists around 50,000 clones, less than 95% seen once, with about 0.93% in the top ten. The V and J genes are TRBV27 and TRBJ1-6; 9 bases fit TRBD1. Sequencing was carried out using PBMCs. This receptor was identified in a man aged 25-40 years with colorectal cancer. The CDR3 protein is CASSLLTGGDSPLHF. DNA for the CDR3: TGTGCCAGCAGTTTGCTAACAGGGGGCGATTCACCCCTCCACTTT.